The 32 T cell receptor beta chains given below trace back to one sample, sequenced in a study of cytomegalovirus exposure and HLA in healthy donors. A multiplex PCR was run with 60 Vbeta primers and 13 Jbeta primers. Profiled with immunoSEQ multiplex PCR; TCRdb holds only in-frame clones, not every one. The sample lists 90,000 to 140,000 clones, nearly 15% seen once, with roughly 0.8% in the top ten. Specimen: PBMCs. All receptors come from a female donor in good health and CMV-seronegative.

There are a few counts of this clone. The chain links TRBV27 to TRBJ2-7; D remains ambiguous. Germline CDR1 MNHEY, CDR2 SMNVEV (reference sequence). The CDR3 loop spans 13 amino acids. Deletions cut 4 bases from V and 2 bases from J, with 9 bases between. The CDR3 region is CASSYSRTYEQYF. CDR3 DNA sequence: TGTGCCAGCAGTTACTCACGCACCTACGAGCAGTACTTC.

The V call is TRBV2, the J call TRBJ2-1, with 8 bases lining up with TRBD2. The junction had 11 bases not matched to a gene; V was cut back by 7 bases and J by 6 bases. CDR3 length equals 15 residues. Germline CDR1 reads SNHLY; CDR2 reads FYNNEI. The CDR3 DNA is TGTGCCAGCATAGACGGACTAGCACTTTTCAATGAGCAGTTCTTC. This translates into CASIDGLALFNEQFF.

The chain carries TRBV4-1 and TRBJ2-2; possible D gene TRBD2, 6 bases. The ends were cut back, 1 base at V and 7 bases at J, with 7 bases in the middle. This CDR3 has 13 amino acids. The germline gives CDR1 MGHRA, CDR2 YSYEKL. The CDR3 reads CASSQVGGGELFF. In nucleotides, the CDR3 is TGCGCCAGCAGCCAAGTGGGGGGCGGGGAGCTGTTTTTT.

For this clone: This sample includes further DNA sequences coding for the same CDR3. J is TRBJ1-5 and V is TRBV19; D is perhaps TRBD1 (5 bases). The V gene's germline CDR1 is LNHDA and CDR2 SQIVND (reference sequence). The V end lost 1 base, the J end lost 4 bases, and 8 bases lay between the germline ends. This CDR3 contains 14 residues. The CDR3 region is CASSIVGGNQPQHF. The DNA of the CDR3 is TGTGCCAGTAGTATAGTGGGGGGGAATCAGCCCCAGCATTTT. Using reference TRBV19 and TRBJ1-5 for the parts outside the CDR3, the full variable domain is DGGITQSPKYLFRKEGQNVTLSCEQNLNHDAMYWYRQDPGQGLRLIYYSQIVNDFQKGDIAEGYSVSREKKESFPLTVTSAQKNPTAFYLCASSIVGGNQPQHFGDGTRLSIL.

This clone was recorded only once. The chain has TRBV6-6 and TRBJ2-1; 8 nucleotides match TRBD1. The CDR3 runs to 15 residues. Germline V CDR1 and CDR2: MNHNY, SVGAGI (reference sequence). Unmatched junction bases numbered 7, after V lost 6 bases and J lost 3 bases. The CDR3 sequence is CASSRRTGYYNEQFF. In DNA, the CDR3 is TGTGCCAGCAGCCGCCGGACAGGGTACTACAATGAGCAGTTCTTC.

V gene TRBV5-3 combines with J gene TRBJ2-7, with a tentative D call TRBD2 (6 bases). TRBV5-3 is an open reading frame whose function is uncertain. V gave up 1 base and J gave up 6 bases, with 14 bases separating them. The CDR3 sequence is 14 residues long. Here the CDR3 reads CARSLWGEWIEQYF. The CDR3 bases are TGTGCCAGAAGCTTGTGGGGGGAGTGGATCGAGCAGTACTTC.

The rearrangement links TRBV19 to TRBJ1-5; weak D call: TRBD1 (5 bases). CDR3 length: 16 residues. The germline CDR1 and CDR2 sequences are LNHDA and SQIVND (reference sequence). The V and J ends lost 5 bases and 0 bases respectively, with 14 bases between them. The CDR3 here is CASSGLDNYSNQPQHF. CDR3 nucleotide sequence: TGTGCCAGTAGTGGTTTGGACAATTATAGCAATCAGCCCCAGCATTTT.

There are a few counts of this clone. The chain employs TRBV6-5 and TRBJ2-1; D gene unclear. In germline, CDR1 is MNHEY, CDR2 SVGAGI. The CDR3 consists of 16 residues. The V end lost 4 bases, the J end lost 3 bases, and 16 bases lay between the germline ends. The CDR3, as DNA: TGTGCCAGCAGTTCAACTCAGGAACTTTTCTACAATGAGCAGTTCTTC. It encodes CASSSTQELFYNEQFF.

The chain recombines TRBV10-3 with TRBJ2-2, with TRBD2 matching 7 bases. The CDR3 runs 15 residues. V lost 7 bases to trimming and J lost 3 bases; unmatched junction nucleotides: 8. Germline V gene sequence: CDR1 ENHRY, CDR2 SYGVKD. Written as DNA, the CDR3 is TGTGCCATCAACACGCGGGAGAGCGACACCGGGGAGCTGTTTTTT. This encodes CAINTRESDTGELFF.

The rearrangement joins TRBV6-6 to TRBJ1-1; TRBD1 matches 7 bases. Germline trimming cut 7 bases from V and 5 bases from J; bases unmatched to any gene: 7. This CDR3 contains 13 residues. Germline values: CDR1 MNHNY, CDR2 SVGAGI (reference sequence). The CDR3 region has the DNA TGTGCCAGCACTATGGGCAGGGGGACTGAAGCTTTCTTT. The encoded protein is CASTMGRGTEAFF.

The genes are TRBV27 and TRBJ2-7; possible D gene TRBD1, 5 bases. Trimming removed 1 base at V and 1 base at J, with 5 bases between. CDR3 length: 13 amino acids. CDR1 is MNHEY, CDR2 SMNVEV, per germline (reference sequence). The CDR3 here is CASSLYRSYEQYF. Written as DNA, the CDR3 is TGTGCCAGCAGTTTATACAGGTCCTACGAGCAGTACTTC.

This clone has only a few counts. V is TRBV29-1 and J is TRBJ2-5, with a weak D call TRBD1 (5 bases). The germline V and J ends were trimmed by 0 bases and 4 bases, with 15 bases remaining between them. The CDR3 runs to 15 residues. Germline CDR1 and CDR2: SQVTM and ANQGSEA. CDR3 DNA: TGCAGCGTTGAAGATCTGGCAGGGTGGGGAGAGACCCAGTACTTC. This codes for CSVEDLAGWGETQYF.

The CDR3 DNA reads TGTGCCAGCAGCGTAGGAGGTCAGGGGGCTTATGGCTACACCTTC. This codes for CASSVGGQGAYGYTF. The chain recombines TRBV9 with TRBJ1-2, with TRBD1 matching 8 bases. V dropped 0 bases and J dropped 5; count of bases not matched to a gene: 6. Germline V gene sequence: CDR1 SGDLS, CDR2 YYNGEE. The CDR3 is 15 residues long.

The J gene is TRBJ2-2, the V gene TRBV2, with 14 nucleotides matching TRBD2. The CDR3 is made up of 15 amino acids. J lost 7 bases, V lost 7 bases, and 5 bases had no gene match. CDR1 is SNHLY and CDR2 is FYNNEI in the germline V gene. The CDR3 here is CASNGLAGGIGELFF. The CDR3 nucleotides read TGTGCCAGCAACGGACTAGCGGGAGGAATCGGGGAGCTGTTTTTT.

This sequence joins TRBV19 and TRBJ2-7, with D possibly matching TRBD1 (5 bases). Germline V gene sequence: CDR1 LNHDA, CDR2 SQIVND (reference sequence). The V gene lost 3 bases and the J gene lost 3 bases, with 9 bases spanning the gap. This CDR3 contains 13 residues. This CDR3 reads CASSIRQNYEQYF. As DNA, the CDR3 is TGTGCCAGTAGTATCAGACAGAACTACGAGCAGTACTTC.

The chain recombines TRBV5-1 with TRBJ2-5, with TRBD2 identical over 10 bases. Looked up from germline, CDR1 is SGHRS and CDR2 is YFSETQ. The CDR3 consists of 15 residues. V lost 0 bases to trimming and J lost 2 bases; unmatched junction nucleotides: 1. CDR3 amino acids: CASSLVAGGQETQYF. The CDR3 DNA sequence: TGCGCCAGCAGCTTGGTAGCGGGGGGTCAAGAGACCCAGTACTTC.

V is TRBV7-8 and J is TRBJ1-2, with D unresolved. This CDR3 is 17 amino acids long. V gave up 1 base and J gave up 3 bases, with 18 bases separating them. The germline V gene has CDR1 SGHVS and CDR2 FQNEAQ. The CDR3 protein is CASSLGGGSVFDYGYTF. DNA for the CDR3: TGTGCCAGCAGCTTAGGTGGAGGGAGTGTGTTTGACTATGGCTACACCTTC.

This clone has a handful of counts. J is TRBJ2-2 and V is TRBV7-9; D unclear. CDR1 and CDR2 from the germline V gene are SEHNR and FQNEAQ (reference sequence). Between the trimmed V and J ends, which lost 2 bases and 2 bases, there was a span of 12 bases. This CDR3 region has 16 residues. CDR3 region: CASSLKAQPNTGELFF. The CDR3 nucleotides read TGTGCCAGCAGCTTAAAGGCACAGCCTAACACCGGGGAGCTGTTTTTT.

This chain joins TRBV10-3 and TRBJ2-5; 8 nucleotides align to TRBD1. This CDR3 has 14 residues. Germline lookup yields CDR1 ENHRY and CDR2 SYGVKD. The ends lost 5 bases at V and 5 bases at J; junction bases unmatched: 7. DNA for the CDR3: TGTGCCATCAGTCCGGGACAGGAATTTGAGACCCAGTACTTC. This sequence encodes CAISPGQEFETQYF.

This clone was counted between two and nine times. The V and J genes are TRBV30 and TRBJ1-1; 7 bases are a match to TRBD1. This CDR3 is 15 amino acids long. CDR1 and CDR2 (germline): GTSNPN, SVGIG (reference sequence). V was pared by 3 bases and J by 0 bases, with 7 bases of the junction left unmatched. CDR3 sequence (DNA): TGTGCCTGGAGGAGGGGGCAGAACATGAACACTGAAGCTTTCTTT. It encodes CAWRRGQNMNTEAFF.

This clone was counted a few times. The chain employs TRBV21-1 and TRBJ1-1; TRBD1 reflects the table's D call only, with no check against the DNA. TRBV21-1 is reported as a pseudogene. The length of the CDR3 is 15 residues. The CDR3 DNA follows: TGTGCCAGCAGCGGGAAGGGACAGGGGAACACTGAAGCTTTCTTT. Amino acids: CASSGKGQGNTEAFF.

This chain uses TRBV6-5 with TRBJ2-1; 9 bases are shared with TRBD1. The CDR3 extends over 15 amino acids. Losses at the gene ends were 4 bases for V and 7 bases for J; bases not matched to a gene: 8. CDR1 and CDR2 (germline): MNHEY, SVGAGI. The CDR3 bases are TGTGCCAGCAGTTCCCCGGGACAGGGTAGGAATGAGCAGTTCTTC. It is translated as CASSSPGQGRNEQFF.

The rearrangement uses TRBV2 and TRBJ2-2; perhaps TRBD1 as D (7 bases). Trimming removed 10 bases at V and 6 bases at J, with 21 bases between. This CDR3 is 15 amino acids long. Per germline, CDR1 SNHLY and CDR2 FYNNEI. The CDR3 DNA reads TGTGCCACGCGTGGCGGGGACAGTCTTTCCGGGGAGCTGTTTTTT. This codes for CATRGGDSLSGELFF. The full variable domain, its missing parts supplied by reference TRBV2 and TRBJ2-2, is EPEVTQTPSHQVTQMGQEVILRCVPISNHLYFYWYRQILGQKVEFLVSFYNNEISEKSEIFDDQFSVERPDGSNFTLKIRSTKLEDSAMYFCATRGGDSLSGELFFGEGSRLTVL.

This clone has a handful of counts. The rearrangement links TRBV21-1 to TRBJ1-3. TRBV21-1 is a pseudogene locus. The CDR3 is 13 residues long. CDR3 bases: TGTGCCAGCAGCAAAGCTACTGGAAACACCATATATTTT. Protein product: CASSKATGNTIYF.

This clone was picked up a small number of times. CDR3 protein: CASGTGNTEAFF. The CDR3, as DNA: TGTGCCAGCGGCACGGGTAACACTGAAGCTTTCTTT. This chain links TRBV5-6 with TRBJ1-1; D uncertain. The V end was cut by 7 bases, the J end by 2 bases, with 9 bases between. Germline assignment: CDR1 SGHDT and CDR2 YYEEEE. This CDR3 region has 12 residues. The full variable domain, its missing parts supplied by reference TRBV5-6 and TRBJ1-1, is DAGVTQSPTHLIKTRGQQVTLRCSPKSGHDTVSWYQQALGQGPQFIFQYYEEEERQRGNFPDRFSGHQFPNYSSELNVNALLLGDSALYLCASGTGNTEAFFGQGTRLTVV.

The gene calls are TRBV30 and TRBJ2-3; 9 nucleotides align to TRBD2. The CDR3 has 16 amino acids. Losses at the gene ends were 2 bases for V and 3 bases for J; bases not matched to a gene: 9. The germline V gene encodes CDR1 GTSNPN and CDR2 SVGIG (reference sequence). In DNA, the CDR3 is TGTGCCTGGAGTAAGACTAGCGGCCCCCCTACAGATACGCAGTATTTT. Encoded protein: CAWSKTSGPPTDTQYF.

The chain carries TRBV7-2 and TRBJ2-1, with 7 bases lining up with TRBD2. V was pared by 3 bases and J by 8 bases, with 10 bases of the junction left unmatched. This CDR3 region has 15 residues. Per germline, CDR1 SGHTA and CDR2 FQGNSA. As DNA, the CDR3 is TGTGCCAGCAGCTTCTTGGGAGGGGTTATCCATGAGCAGTTCTTC. Translation: CASSFLGGVIHEQFF.

The sample holds a few counts of this clone. The V and J genes are TRBV9 and TRBJ2-6; TRBD1 matches at 7 bases. V shed 3 bases, J shed 0 bases, and the junction held 12 bases outside the gene matches. This CDR3 contains 19 residues. CDR1 SGDLS and CDR2 YYNGEE come from the germline V gene. In DNA, the CDR3 is TGTGCCAGCAGCGAAAGAACAGGGGACCTCAACTCTGGGGCCAACGTCCTGACTTTC. Translating it yields CASSERTGDLNSGANVLTF. Full variable domain (missing parts from reference TRBV9 and TRBJ2-6): DSGVTQTPKHLITATGQRVTLRCSPRSGDLSVYWYQQSLDQGLQFLIQYYNGEERAKGNILERFSAQQFPDLHSELNLSSLELGDSALYFCASSERTGDLNSGANVLTFGAGSRLTVL.

V is TRBV11-2 and J is TRBJ2-7; TRBD1 agrees at 7 bases. Germline V gene lookup returns CDR1 SGHAT and CDR2 FQNNGV. V lost 8 bases, J lost 0 bases, and 13 bases stayed unmatched. The CDR3 totals 16 residues. The CDR3 nucleotides are TGTGCCAGCCGGTTGGGACAGATCGGACACTCCTACGAGCAGTACTTC. Its protein is CASRLGQIGHSYEQYF.

This clone was counted only a few times. The chain couples TRBV10-3 to TRBJ1-6, with 7 bases lining up with TRBD1. CDR3 size: 15 residues. The V segment lost 10 bases and the J segment 6 bases; nucleotides outside the gene matches: 12. Germline V gives CDR1 ENHRY, CDR2 SYGVKD. CDR3 loop: CASEVGRGSNSPLHF. The CDR3 DNA reads as TGTGCCAGCGAAGTAGGCAGGGGGTCTAATTCACCCCTCCACTTT.

This rearrangement joins TRBV6-6 to TRBJ2-2, with 7 bases fitting TRBD2. The V gene's germline CDR1 is MNHNY and CDR2 SVGAGI (reference sequence). The CDR3 totals 15 residues. Losses at the gene ends were 4 bases for V and 4 bases for J; bases not matched to a gene: 6. CDR3: CASSLTGGSTGELFF. The DNA for the CDR3 is TGTGCCAGCAGTTTGACGGGAGGTAGCACCGGGGAGCTGTTTTTT.

The rearrangement joins TRBV6-5 to TRBJ1-4; tentative D call: TRBD1 (6 bases). V gave up 6 bases and J gave up 7 bases, with 18 bases separating them. The CDR3 covers 15 residues. CDR1 MNHEY and CDR2 SVGAGI come from the germline V gene. Here the CDR3 reads CASSSPGGGSEKLFF. CDR3 bases: TGTGCCAGCAGCTCCCCCGGCGGGGGCTCTGAAAAACTGTTTTTT.